Presented here are 17 T cell receptor beta chains from one specimen sequenced in a study of shared clonotypes between healthy human individuals. Clones were read by immunoSEQ multiplex PCR, and TCRdb kept only the in-frame ones, dropping some. This table holds around 980,000 clones, approximately 80% found once. The sequencing input was memory CD4+ T cells from PBMCs. Regarding subset: CD45RA-negative fraction. These receptors originate from a man between 18 and 29 years old in good health. Some clones in this sample may be carry-over from other donors' samples.

The chain couples TRBV5-6 to TRBJ2-1; D perhaps matches TRBD1 (5 bases). CDR3 length: 15 residues. The V gene lost 0 bases and the J gene lost 3 bases, with 10 bases spanning the gap. From germline, CDR1 is SGHDT and CDR2 YYEEEE. The CDR3 nucleotides are TGTGCCAGCAGCTTGGGATCAGGGATCTACAATGAGCAGTTCTTC. As protein: CASSLGSGIYNEQFF.

J is TRBJ1-6 and V is TRBV27; D remains ambiguous. Germline CDR1 reads MNHEY; CDR2 reads SMNVEV (reference sequence). This CDR3 is 14 amino acids long. V shed 3 bases and J shed 8 bases, with 11 bases lying between them. CDR3 sequence (DNA): TGTGCCAGCAGTTTCAGGCTCCCATATTCACCCCTCCACTTT. Amino acid sequence: CASSFRLPYSPLHF.

The gene calls are TRBV14 and TRBJ2-5, with D uncertain. Germline CDR1 and CDR2: SGHDN and FVKESK. The CDR3 consists of 13 residues. V gave up 0 bases and J gave up 3 bases, with 5 bases separating them. The CDR3 DNA is TGTGCCAGCAGCCAAGACCTGGAAGAGACCCAGTACTTC. This gives the protein CASSQDLEETQYF.

Concerning this clone: The same CDR3 also results from other DNA sequences found in this sample. The chain employs TRBV5-4 and TRBJ1-2; 10 bases map to TRBD1. The J segment lost 5 bases and the V segment lost 0 bases, leaving 4 bases of the junction unmatched. This CDR3 has 15 amino acids. Germline CDR1 and CDR2: SGHNT and YYREEE (reference sequence). This CDR3 is CASSLGQGAEYGYTF. The CDR3 DNA sequence: TGTGCCAGCAGCTTGGGACAGGGGGCGGAATATGGCTACACCTTC. The complete variable domain, with remaining parts taken from reference TRBV5-4 and TRBJ1-2, reads ETGVTQSPTHLIKTRGQQVTLRCSSQSGHNTVSWYQQALGQGPQFIFQYYREEENGRGNFPPRFSGLQFPNYSSELNVNALELDDSALYLCASSLGQGAEYGYTFGSGTRLTVV.

The rearrangement links TRBV5-6 to TRBJ1-2; 11 nucleotides align to TRBD1. V gave up 6 bases and J gave up 1 base; unmatched junction bases: 5. This CDR3 is built from 15 residues. Germline loops: CDR1 SGHDT, CDR2 YYEEEE. CDR3 loop: CASTGQGAGNYGYTF. CDR3 DNA: TGTGCCAGCACCGGACAGGGGGCCGGTAACTATGGCTACACCTTC.

This clone came up once. Other nucleotide sequences in the sample specify the same CDR3. The gene calls are TRBV9 and TRBJ1-5, with no clear D. Trimming took 0 bases from V and 0 from J, leaving 7 bases between them. CDR1 SGDLS and CDR2 YYNGEE come from the germline V gene. The CDR3 is made up of 15 amino acids. CDR3 nucleotides: TGTGCCAGCAGCGTAGGGTCGAATAGCAATCAGCCCCAGCATTTT. This encodes CASSVGSNSNQPQHF.

The chain uses TRBV30 and TRBJ2-3, with D maybe TRBD1 (5 bases). Germline-derived CDR1 and CDR2 are GTSNPN and SVGIG (reference sequence). The CDR3 is 14 amino acids. Trimming removed 2 bases at V and 2 bases at J, with 11 bases between. The CDR3 is CAWSKGVHTDTQYF. The CDR3 DNA is TGTGCCTGGAGTAAAGGGGTCCACACAGATACGCAGTATTTT.

The chain joins TRBV4-3 to TRBJ2-4, with a possible D match to TRBD2 (6 bases). Between the trimmed V and J ends, which lost 0 bases and 4 bases, there was a span of 10 bases. The germline gives CDR1 LGHNA, CDR2 YSLEER. The CDR3 extends over 15 amino acids. The CDR3 DNA sequence: TGCGCCAGCAGCCAAGATCCGGGGGTAAAAAACATTCAGTACTTC. Protein: CASSQDPGVKNIQYF.

Worth noting for this clone: The same CDR3 also results from other DNA sequences found in this sample. V is TRBV5-1 and J is TRBJ2-2, with D unresolved. Between the trimmed V and J ends, which lost 0 bases and 0 bases, there was a span of 6 bases. This CDR3 comprises 15 residues. From germline, CDR1 is SGHRS and CDR2 YFSETQ. The CDR3 sequence: CASSLGLANTGELFF. CDR3 bases: TGCGCCAGCAGCTTGGGGCTAGCGAACACCGGGGAGCTGTTTTTT.

The chain is built from TRBV10-3 and TRBJ2-5, with TRBD2 identical over 7 bases. The V segment lost 2 bases and the J segment 1 base; nucleotides outside the gene matches: 19. Germline assignment: CDR1 ENHRY and CDR2 SYGVKD. The CDR3 is 20 residues long. The CDR3 sequence: CAISEDPRGLVAETQETQYF. DNA for the CDR3: TGTGCCATCAGTGAGGACCCGCGGGGGTTGGTAGCGGAGACCCAAGAGACCCAGTACTTC.

CDR3 DNA sequence: TGCGCCAGCAGCCTAGGACTAGCGGGAATGACTGATACGCAGTATTTT. As protein: CASSLGLAGMTDTQYF. The gene calls are TRBV5-1 and TRBJ2-3, with 12 bases identical to TRBD2. In germline, CDR1 is SGHRS, CDR2 YFSETQ. V lost 4 bases and J lost 6; bases outside the gene matches: 9. This CDR3 has 16 residues.

This clone occurred once. J is TRBJ2-2 and V is TRBV4-2; 7 bases are a match to TRBD2. J was trimmed by 3 bases and V by 0 bases; bases with no gene match: 4. Per the germline V gene, CDR1 is LGHNA and CDR2 is YNFKEQ. CDR3 length equals 16 residues. Here the CDR3 reads CASSQDGGGYTGELFF. For the CDR3, the DNA is TGTGCCAGCAGCCAAGATGGGGGAGGGTACACCGGGGAGCTGTTTTTT.

With respect to this clone: Distinct nucleotide sequences in the sample also encode this CDR3. The chain has TRBV11-2 and TRBJ2-5; D ambiguous. Germline assignment: CDR1 SGHAT and CDR2 FQNNGV. V was pared by 3 bases and J by 4 bases, with 6 bases between. This CDR3 has 12 residues. The CDR3: CASSLDGETQYF. CDR3 DNA: TGTGCCAGCAGCTTGGATGGAGAGACCCAGTACTTC.

The CDR3 is CASRRQGNSGANVLTF. As DNA, the CDR3 is TGTGCCAGCAGACGACAGGGGAACTCTGGGGCCAACGTCCTGACTTTC. The rearrangement joins TRBV28 to TRBJ2-6; 8 bases are shared with TRBD1. V shed 6 bases and J 0 bases; nucleotides not matched to a gene: 4. This CDR3 is built from 16 residues. Germline V gene lookup returns CDR1 MDHEN and CDR2 SYDVKM.

The chain is built from TRBV5-1 and TRBJ1-1; TRBD1 agrees at 8 bases. The CDR3 runs to 15 residues. CDR1 is SGHRS and CDR2 is YFSETQ in the germline V gene. V gave up 3 bases and J gave up 5 bases; unmatched junction bases: 9. In nucleotides, the CDR3 is TGCGCCAGCAGCTCCGCCAGGGGGCGTTTGACTGAAGCTTTCTTT. It translates to CASSSARGRLTEAFF.

The V gene is TRBV11-1, the J gene TRBJ2-1, with 11 bases lining up with TRBD1. The CDR3 loop spans 19 amino acids. CDR1 SGHAT and CDR2 FQDESV come from the germline V gene (reference sequence). The trim removed 5 bases at V and 2 bases at J, leaving 14 bases unmatched. CDR3 in DNA: TGTGCCAGCAGCCCCCGATATACCGGGACAGGGGGAACCTACAATGAGCAGTTCTTC. This codes for CASSPRYTGTGGTYNEQFF.

The chain recombines TRBV7-2 with TRBJ2-3; D is unclear. CDR1 and CDR2 from the germline V gene are SGHTA and FQGNSA. Trimming removed 6 bases at V and 5 bases at J, with 12 bases between. This CDR3 has 13 amino acids. CDR3: CASSTMGGDTQYF. The CDR3 DNA follows: TGTGCCAGCAGTACGATGGGCGGAGATACGCAGTATTTT.